The 24 T cell receptor beta chains reported below all come from one sample, sequenced in a study of regulatory T cells in long-lasting Graves disease. Library construction for TCR beta used iRepertoire HTBI primers and Arm-PCR of CDR3 regions. MiXCR was run by TCRdb on the multiplex PCR reads, yielding one entry per CDR3 protein. The table lists 650,000 to 700,000 distinct CDR3 sequences, approximately 29% of them singletons, with about two fifths in the top ten. Time point meaning: persistent/refractory GD, antithyroid drugs over 5 years with positive TRAb. PBMC RNA was the source of the TCR library. Source: peripheral blood mononuclear cells (PBMCs), taken when the disease was refractory, from a patient treated with antithyroid drugs. The source of these receptors is a female donor with Graves disease.

The sample holds a few counts of this clonotype. V is TRBV11-2 and J is TRBJ1-1; possibly TRBD1 for D (6 bases). Between the trimmed V and J ends, which lost 3 bases and 1 base, there was a span of 15 bases. The CDR3 sequence is 16 residues long. Germline CDR1 reads SGHAT; CDR2 reads FQNNGV. This CDR3 reads CASSFQGSIPNTEAFF. The CDR3 DNA reads TGTGCCAGCAGCTTTCAGGGGAGTATCCCGAACACTGAAGCTTTCTTT.

The chain combines TRBV29-1 with TRBJ2-7, with unresolved D. Germline V CDR1 and CDR2: SQVTM, ANQGSEA. The CDR3 runs to 13 residues. Trimming removed 2 bases from V and 0 bases from J, with 8 bases in between. This CDR3 reads CSVESSSSYEQYF. CDR3 DNA sequence: TGCAGCGTTGAATCGAGTAGCTCCTACGAGCAGTACTTC.

This clonotype has more than one count but fewer than ten. The chain employs TRBV6-2 or TRBV6-3 and TRBJ2-2; 7 nucleotides line up with TRBD1. Germline V gene lookup returns CDR1 MNHEY and CDR2 SVGEGT. Germline trimming cut 5 bases from V and 3 bases from J; bases unmatched to any gene: 3. CDR3 length: 14 residues. The CDR3 here is CASSNTGDTGELFF. The CDR3 nucleotides are TGTGCCAGCAGTAACACAGGGGACACCGGGGAGCTGTTTTTT.

This clonotype was observed a handful of times. This chain uses TRBV6-5 with TRBJ1-6; D gene unclear. Between the trimmed V and J ends, which lost 0 bases and 0 bases, there was a span of 6 bases. CDR3 length: 16 residues. Germline V gives CDR1 MNHEY, CDR2 SVGAGI. DNA of the CDR3: TGTGCCAGCAGTTACTCGGCGAGCTCCTATAATTCACCCCTCCACTTT. This gives the protein CASSYSASSYNSPLHF.

This chain connects TRBV15 to TRBJ1-1; D may be TRBD1 (5 bases). Trimming removed 4 bases from V and 6 bases from J, with 18 bases in between. Germline CDR1 LNHNV, CDR2 YYDKDF (reference sequence). The CDR3 is 15 residues long. The CDR3 loop is CATSKDGGWAAEAFF. The DNA of the CDR3 is TGTGCCACCAGCAAAGACGGGGGTTGGGCGGCTGAAGCTTTCTTT.

Note on this clonotype: A read error may account for a junction end that differs from germline. The chain joins TRBV2 to TRBJ2-7; 9 bases fit TRBD1. This CDR3 has 13 amino acids. Germline V gene sequence: CDR1 SNHLY, CDR2 FYNNEI. CDR3 in amino acids: CASEDRGNYEQHF. CDR3 DNA: TGTGCCAGCGAGGACAGGGGCAACTACGAGCAGCACTTC.

The V and J genes are TRBV29-1 and TRBJ1-2, with D uncertain. V lost 7 bases and J lost 2, with 5 bases in between. The CDR3 spans 10 residues. Germline values: CDR1 SQVTM, CDR2 ANQGSEA. CDR3 sequence (DNA): TGCAGCGCTTCCAACTATGGCTACACCTTC. Protein product: CSASNYGYTF.

The V and J genes are TRBV10-2 and TRBJ2-2; 7 bases align to TRBD2. Germline V gene sequence: CDR1 WSHSY, CDR2 SAAADI. CDR3 length equals 16 residues. J gave up 1 base and V 7 bases, and 9 bases lay outside the gene matches. CDR3 coding DNA: TGCGCCAGCAAGTCAGGAGCTAGCGGGAACACCGGGGAGCTGTTTTTT. This encodes CASKSGASGNTGELFF.

V usage is TRBV11-2 and J usage is TRBJ2-7; 7 bases fit TRBD2. CDR3 length: 15 amino acids. The V and J ends lost 0 bases and 3 bases, in that order; junction bases with no gene match: 5. In germline, CDR1 is SGHAT, CDR2 FQNNGV. Here the CDR3 reads CASSLERGSSYEQYF. CDR3 sequence (DNA): TGTGCCAGCAGCTTAGAGCGGGGGTCGAGCTACGAGCAGTACTTC.

This sequence joins TRBV3-1 and TRBJ2-2, with D possibly being TRBD1 or TRBD2 (5 bases each). The CDR3 totals 16 residues. V lost 1 base to trimming and J lost 3 bases, with 12 bases between them. Germline CDR1 is LGHDT and CDR2 is YNNKEL (reference sequence). CDR3 DNA: TGTGCCAGCAGCCAAGGAATAGGGGACCACACCGGGGAGCTGTTTTTT. This translates into CASSQGIGDHTGELFF.

This clonotype showed up just once. The CDR3 sequence: CAWSQDTGGYEQYF. CDR3 sequence (DNA): TGTGCCTGGAGCCAAGACACAGGGGGCTACGAGCAGTACTTC. This chain uses TRBV30 with TRBJ2-7, with 8 bases fitting TRBD1. This CDR3 spans 14 amino acids. Losses at the gene ends were 3 bases for V and 3 bases for J; bases not matched to a gene: 7. The germline V gene encodes CDR1 GTSNPN and CDR2 SVGIG (reference sequence).

This clonotype was counted many times. The chain is built from TRBV12-3 or TRBV12-4 and TRBJ1-2; 7 bases align to TRBD1. CDR3 size: 15 residues. The V gene end was trimmed by 2 bases and the J gene end by 7 bases; junction bases not matched to a gene: 10. The CDR3 reads CASSLRAGGGSGYTF. The CDR3 DNA reads TGTGCCAGCAGTTTAAGGGCCGGAGGGGGCTCTGGCTACACCTTC.

The rearrangement joins TRBV30 to TRBJ1-6, with D tentatively TRBD1 (6 bases). The V gene lost 2 bases and the J gene lost 10 bases, with 12 bases spanning the gap. Per germline, CDR1 GTSNPN and CDR2 SVGIG (reference sequence). The CDR3 runs 13 residues. For the CDR3, the DNA is TGTGCCTGGAGTCCGAGGGGGAGATCACCCCTCCACTTT. Amino acid sequence: CAWSPRGRSPLHF.

This chain uses TRBV3-1 with TRBJ1-1; D is perhaps TRBD1 (6 bases). Germline-derived CDR1 and CDR2 are LGHDT and YNNKEL (reference sequence). The V and J ends lost 3 bases and 3 bases respectively, with 11 bases between them. This CDR3 is 14 amino acids long. CDR3 region: CASSHTGLYTEAFF. The CDR3 DNA sequence: TGTGCCAGCAGCCATACAGGGCTTTACACTGAAGCTTTCTTT. Combining the CDR3 with reference TRBV3-1 and TRBJ1-1 gives the whole variable domain DTAVSQTPKYLVTQMGNDKSIKCEQNLGHDTMYWYKQDSKKFLKIMFSYNNKELIINETVPNRFSPKSPDKAHLNLHINSLELGDSAVYFCASSHTGLYTEAFFGQGTRLTVV.

This clonotype was seen repeatedly, ten times or more. J is TRBJ2-5 and V is TRBV11-2; tentative D call: TRBD1 (6 bases). V lost 7 bases and J 5 bases, leaving 20 bases between the germline ends. Per germline, CDR1 SGHAT and CDR2 FQNNGV. This CDR3 comprises 15 residues. The CDR3 DNA reads as TGTGCCAGCAACCGCCCTACAGGGAAGCTCGAGACCCAGTACTTC. Residues: CASNRPTGKLETQYF.

V gene TRBV20-1 combines with J gene TRBJ2-4; D remains ambiguous. The CDR3 runs 12 residues. Trimming left V 6 bases short and J 7 bases short, with 13 bases between. Germline assignment: CDR1 DFQATT and CDR2 SNEGSKA (reference sequence). The CDR3 loop is CSAGWINNIQYF. CDR3 bases: TGCAGTGCAGGGTGGATTAACAACATTCAGTACTTC.

The chain links TRBV25-1 to TRBJ2-7, with 9 bases lining up with TRBD1. Trimming at V came to 3 bases and at J to 6 bases, leaving 9 bases not matched to a gene. Germline V gives CDR1 MGHDK, CDR2 SYGVNS. This CDR3 comprises 15 residues. This chain's CDR3 is CASSEGTGTRGEQYF. The DNA for the CDR3 is TGTGCCAGCAGTGAGGGGACAGGGACCCGGGGCGAGCAGTACTTC.

This clonotype was observed a single time. A much larger clone differs by one base, so this may be a read error. V gene TRBV2 combines with J gene TRBJ2-7; D is uncertain. The CDR3 runs 12 residues. Per the germline V gene, CDR1 is SNHLY and CDR2 is FYNNEI. Here the CDR3 reads CASSRASYEQHF. CDR3 DNA sequence: TGTGCCAGCAGTCGGGCCTCCTACGAGCAGCACTTC.

The V and J genes are TRBV10-3 and TRBJ2-7, with a tentative D call TRBD1 (6 bases). The V end was cut by 11 bases, the J end by 1 base, with 15 bases between. CDR1 and CDR2 from the germline V gene are ENHRY and SYGVKD. This CDR3 comprises 13 residues. CDR3 sequence (DNA): TGTGCCGTCGTCCGGGACAAGTCCTACGAGCAGTACTTC. Amino acids: CAVVRDKSYEQYF.

This clonotype was detected only a few times. The chain has TRBV30 and TRBJ1-4, with 10 bases lining up with TRBD1. The trim removed 7 bases at V and 7 bases at J, leaving 12 bases unmatched. Germline CDR1 is GTSNPN and CDR2 is SVGIG (reference sequence). CDR3 length: 15 amino acids. The CDR3 here is CASLPGTGVVEKLFF. CDR3 in DNA: TGTGCCTCTCTCCCCGGGACAGGGGTCGTTGAAAAACTGTTTTTT.

There are a few counts of this clonotype. This chain connects TRBV29-1 to TRBJ1-1; D is possibly TRBD1 (6 bases). CDR1 and CDR2 from the germline V gene are SQVTM and ANQGSEA. The length of the CDR3 is 15 residues. Trimming took off 6 bases at V and 0 bases at J, with 17 bases between the two ends. CDR3 DNA sequence: TGCAGCGTCCTCTGGCCGGACAGTTTGAACACTGAAGCTTTCTTT. It encodes CSVLWPDSLNTEAFF.

This rearrangement joins TRBV28 to TRBJ2-5; 12 bases are shared with TRBD1. CDR3 length: 16 amino acids. Germline-derived CDR1 and CDR2 are MDHEN and SYDVKM. Losses at the gene ends were 2 bases for V and 3 bases for J; bases not matched to a gene: 4. CDR3 in amino acids: CASSLPGQGAEETQYF. CDR3 nucleotides: TGTGCCAGCAGTTTACCGGGACAGGGGGCGGAAGAGACCCAGTACTTC.

The CDR3: CASSYSRFRGISPLHF. Written as DNA, the CDR3 is TGTGCCAGCAGTTATTCACGATTCAGGGGGATCTCACCCCTCCACTTT. The rearrangement links TRBV6-2 or TRBV6-3 to TRBJ1-6, with 7 nucleotides matching TRBD1. Germline lookup yields CDR1 MNHEY and CDR2 SVGEGT. After removal of 3 bases from V and 10 bases from J, the junction contained 12 bases not matched to a gene. The CDR3 loop spans 16 amino acids.

Of note for this clonotype: Being one base from a much bigger clone, this may be a read error. V and J are TRBV6-1 and TRBJ1-5, with TRBD1 identical over 10 bases. Germline V gene data show CDR1 as MNHNS and CDR2 as SASEGT. Trimming removed 6 bases from V and 0 bases from J; junction bases left unmatched: 5. The CDR3 covers 16 residues. Here the CDR3 DNA reads TGTGCCAGCAGAGCCGGGACAGGGGATAGCAATCAGCCCCAGCATTTT. This sequence encodes CASRAGTGDSNQPQHF.